This TCR beta chain was retrieved from a study of blood T cell repertoires in COVID-19. Study in general: Italy, Spain and the United States were the sources of the convalescent and acute COVID-19 samples. Sample material is recorded as cDNA or gDNA derived from T cells, B-cell-depleted T cells, or PBMCs.

Per germline, CDR1 SEHNR and CDR2 FQNEAQ (reference sequence). This CDR3 region has 13 residues. V was clipped by 6 bases and J by 11 bases; unmatched bases: 10. In the original processing: Amplifying reference gene primers gave estimates of nucleated cell counts. TCRdb keeps only in-frame clones here, not all; method: immunoSEQ multiplex PCR. V and J calls and clone size are copied from that table; D and trimming were computed from the DNA. The sample lists 150,000 to 200,000 clones, 65% to 90% occurring once. The receptor was isolated from a human donor in a cohort sampled during active COVID-19. The specimen was peripheral blood. The chain uses TRBV7-9 and TRBJ2-1; 7 bases are shared with TRBD2. CDR3 bases: TGTGCCAGCAGTCCGGGGGAGGGGCGACAGCAGTTCTTC. Amino acids: CASSPGEGRQQFF.